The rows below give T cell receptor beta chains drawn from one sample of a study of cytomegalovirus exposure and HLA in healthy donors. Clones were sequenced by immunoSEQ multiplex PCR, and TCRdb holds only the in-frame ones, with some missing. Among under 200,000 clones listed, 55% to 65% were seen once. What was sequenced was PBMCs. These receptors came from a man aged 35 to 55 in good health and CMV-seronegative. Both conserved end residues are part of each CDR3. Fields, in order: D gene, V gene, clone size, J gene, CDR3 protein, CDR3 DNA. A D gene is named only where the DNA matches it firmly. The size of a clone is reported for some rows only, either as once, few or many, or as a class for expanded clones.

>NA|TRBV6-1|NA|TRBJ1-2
CASSSTANYGYTF
TGTGCCAGCAGTTCTACAGCTAACTATGGCTACACCTTC
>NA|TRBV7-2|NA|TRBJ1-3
CASSASRGGTGNTIYF
TGTGCCAGCAGCGCCTCACGAGGGGGTACTGGAAACACCATATATTTT
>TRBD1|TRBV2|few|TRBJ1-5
CASSEGQGEQPQHF
TGTGCCAGCAGTGAGGGACAGGGGGAGCAGCCCCAGCATTTT
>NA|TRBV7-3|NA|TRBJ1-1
CASSLTLAATEAFF
TGTGCCAGCAGCTTAACTTTGGCGGCGACTGAAGCTTTCTTT
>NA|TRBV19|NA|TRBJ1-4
CASSMQQATNEKLFF
TGTGCCAGTAGTATGCAACAGGCAACTAATGAAAAACTGTTTTTT
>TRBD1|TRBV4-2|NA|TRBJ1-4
CASSQDSLGQGPEKLFF
TGTGCCAGCAGCCAAGATAGTCTGGGACAGGGGCCTGAAAAACTGTTTTTT
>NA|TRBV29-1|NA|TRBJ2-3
CSVEGGQGVFDTQYF
TGCAGCGTTGAAGGGGGGCAGGGTGTGTTTGATACGCAGTATTTT
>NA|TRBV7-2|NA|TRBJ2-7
CASTREGSYEQYF
TGTGCCAGCACCCGAGAGGGCTCCTACGAGCAGTACTTC
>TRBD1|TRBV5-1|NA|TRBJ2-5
CASSPRDRGPQETQYF
TGCGCCAGCAGCCCTCGGGACAGGGGGCCGCAAGAGACCCAGTACTTC
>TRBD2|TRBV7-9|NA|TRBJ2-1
CASSIGSGRPTLRNEQFF
TGTGCCAGCAGCATAGGTAGCGGGAGGCCGACGTTACGGAATGAGCAGTTCTTC